The 16 T cell receptor beta chains reported below all come from one sample, sequenced in a study of blood T cell repertoires in COVID-19. Using immunoSEQ multiplex PCR, the repertoire was profiled, and TCRdb retains in-frame clones only, with some absent. The sample includes over 200,000 clones, about 86% seen only once; the top ten take approximately 6%. Sequenced input: peripheral blood. These receptor sequences come from a man in his 60s who had recovered from COVID-19.

This rearrangement joins TRBV30 to TRBJ2-7; tentatively, D is TRBD1 (5 bases). The CDR3 consists of 13 residues. Germline CDR1 reads GTSNPN; CDR2 reads SVGIG (reference sequence). Between the trimmed V and J ends, which lost 0 bases and 3 bases, there was a span of 9 bases. Here the CDR3 reads CAWSVQADYEQYF. CDR3 in DNA: TGTGCCTGGAGTGTACAGGCCGACTACGAGCAGTACTTC.

This clone was counted between two and nine times. The chain is built from TRBV10-3 and TRBJ2-7; 7 bases match TRBD2. CDR3 length: 15 residues. V shed 6 bases and J 6 bases; nucleotides not matched to a gene: 14. Germline V gene data show CDR1 as ENHRY and CDR2 as SYGVKD. CDR3 sequence: CAIRAEGGANGEQYF. In nucleotides, the CDR3 is TGTGCCATCAGGGCAGAGGGAGGGGCTAATGGCGAGCAGTACTTC.

V gene TRBV7-3 combines with J gene TRBJ2-1, with a possible D match to TRBD2 (7 bases). V was trimmed by 1 base and J by 15 bases, leaving 16 bases between them. The CDR3 contains 13 residues. CDR1 and CDR2 from the germline V gene are SGHTA and FQGTGA. The CDR3 is CASSLNRGAGRFF. CDR3 coding DNA: TGTGCCAGCAGCTTAAACCGGGGGGCCGGGCGGTTCTTC.

V is TRBV5-1 and J is TRBJ2-1; tentatively, D is TRBD2 (6 bases). The CDR3 runs 16 residues. Germline V gives CDR1 SGHRS, CDR2 YFSETQ. Trimming removed 0 bases at V and 1 base at J, with 11 bases between. The CDR3 region is CASSLGPGVSYNEQFF. CDR3 coding DNA: TGCGCCAGCAGCTTGGGGCCGGGAGTTTCCTACAATGAGCAGTTCTTC.

This clone was counted once. This chain connects TRBV30 to TRBJ1-4, with TRBD1 identical over 8 bases. V was clipped by 2 bases and J by 8 bases; unmatched bases: 10. The CDR3 has 15 amino acids. Germline V gene data show CDR1 as GTSNPN and CDR2 as SVGIG (reference sequence). DNA of the CDR3: TGTGCCTGGAGTAGGTCCGGGACAGGAGGAGAAAAACTGTTTTTT. This codes for CAWSRSGTGGEKLFF.

V and J are TRBV23-1 and TRBJ2-1; 11 bases match TRBD2. TRBV23-1 is flagged as an ORF with uncertain function. Trimming cost V 0 bases and J 7 bases; bases outside gene matches: 26. The CDR3 has 23 residues. CDR3 DNA sequence: TGCGCCAGCAGTCAATCGAAACAGAGCTGGGGCGGACTAGCGGGTCGAAGATGGAATGAGCAGTTCTTC. Amino acids: CASSQSKQSWGGLAGRRWNEQFF.

The rearrangement uses TRBV15 and TRBJ2-3, with a tentative D call TRBD2 (6 bases). Germline values: CDR1 LNHNV, CDR2 YYDKDF (reference sequence). The CDR3 has 16 residues. V lost 0 bases to trimming and J lost 4 bases, with 14 bases between them. CDR3 bases: TGTGCCACCAGCAGAGATAGACGCGGGACTGCAGATACGCAGTATTTT. Translated: CATSRDRRGTADTQYF.

The chain has TRBV11-2 and TRBJ1-2; 9 bases line up with TRBD1. CDR1 and CDR2 from the germline V gene are SGHAT and FQNNGV. V dropped 1 base and J dropped 7; count of bases not matched to a gene: 7. CDR3 length: 15 amino acids. CDR3 nucleotide sequence: TGTGCCAGCAGCTTAGTCGGGACAGGGAATGGTGGCTACACCTTC. Its protein product is CASSLVGTGNGGYTF.

The chain has TRBV10-2 and TRBJ1-5; 9 nucleotides line up with TRBD1. Germline lookup yields CDR1 WSHSY and CDR2 SAAADI. The CDR3 runs 16 residues. V lost 3 bases and J lost 0; bases outside the gene matches: 3. CDR3 in DNA: TGCGCCAGCAGTGACCCGGACAGGGGTAGCAATCAGCCCCAGCATTTT. This codes for CASSDPDRGSNQPQHF.

The chain combines TRBV5-1 with TRBJ1-1, with 9 bases lining up with TRBD1. Per the germline V gene, CDR1 is SGHRS and CDR2 is YFSETQ. V shed 1 base, J shed 1 base, and the junction held 5 bases outside the gene matches. This CDR3 comprises 16 residues. The CDR3 DNA is TGCGCCAGCAGCTTGTTAGGGACAGGGTGGAACACTGAAGCTTTCTTT. Amino acid sequence: CASSLLGTGWNTEAFF.

The chain is built from TRBV10-3 and TRBJ1-5; a weak D match, TRBD1 (5 bases). The CDR3 sequence is 14 residues long. Germline CDR1 reads ENHRY; CDR2 reads SYGVKD. The germline V and J ends were trimmed by 4 bases and 4 bases, with 11 bases remaining between them. The CDR3 region is CAISAWGGNQPQHF. The CDR3 DNA reads TGTGCCATCAGTGCTTGGGGGGGGAATCAGCCCCAGCATTTT.

This chain uses TRBV19 with TRBJ2-6; the match to TRBD1 covers 7 bases. Unmatched junction bases numbered 4, after V lost 9 bases and J lost 2 bases. Germline assignment: CDR1 LNHDA and CDR2 SQIVND (reference sequence). This CDR3 has 14 residues. The CDR3 region is CASLDRAGANVLTF. Here the CDR3 DNA reads TGTGCCAGCCTCGACAGGGCTGGGGCCAACGTCCTGACTTTC.

This chain uses TRBV6-6 with TRBJ1-1; a possible D gene is TRBD1 (6 bases). Germline V gene sequence: CDR1 MNHNY, CDR2 SVGAGI (reference sequence). V was pared by 7 bases and J by 5 bases, with 20 bases between. The CDR3 totals 15 residues. CDR3 amino acids: CASNLQGREGTEAFF. DNA of the CDR3: TGTGCCAGCAACTTACAGGGCAGGGAGGGGACTGAAGCTTTCTTT.

The chain carries TRBV28 and TRBJ2-7; TRBD1 matches at 8 bases. The germline V gene encodes CDR1 MDHEN and CDR2 SYDVKM. This CDR3 is built from 16 residues. The V and J ends lost 5 bases and 1 base, in that order; junction bases with no gene match: 10. The CDR3 is CASSQGAGGPSYEQYF. The CDR3 bases are TGTGCCAGCAGTCAGGGGGCAGGGGGGCCTTCCTACGAGCAGTACTTC.

This chain uses TRBV7-2 with TRBJ1-4; TRBD1 matches at 7 bases. The J segment lost 4 bases and the V segment lost 5 bases, leaving 7 bases of the junction unmatched. The CDR3 runs to 15 residues. The germline gives CDR1 SGHTA, CDR2 FQGNSA. CDR3 nucleotides: TGTGCCAGCAGCGCGTCCGGGACAGTTAATGAAAAACTGTTTTTT. Translating gives CASSASGTVNEKLFF.

This clone came up once. V and J are TRBV7-9 and TRBJ1-4; D gene ambiguous. The CDR3 spans 15 residues. Germline lookup yields CDR1 SEHNR and CDR2 FQNEAQ (reference sequence). The V and J ends lost 5 bases and 0 bases respectively, with 10 bases between them. In DNA, the CDR3 is TGTGCCAGCAGCGGGCGGGATGCAACTAATGAAAAACTGTTTTTT. This gives the protein CASSGRDATNEKLFF.